These 21 T cell receptor beta chains share one sample of origin, sequenced in a study of shared T cell receptors in the human thymus. Profiled with immunoSEQ multiplex PCR; TCRdb holds only in-frame clones, not every one. This table holds hundreds of thousands of clones, 88% found once. These same records also appear under a second study, on human thymus T cells.

The sample was thymocytes. Source of these receptors: a boy under three years old with a congenital heart defect.

This chain connects TRBV27 to TRBJ2-2; the match to TRBD2 covers 13 bases. Trimming at V came to 6 bases and at J to 8 bases, leaving 12 bases not matched to a gene. This CDR3 comprises 17 residues. Germline values: CDR1 MNHEY, CDR2 SMNVEV (reference sequence). The CDR3 DNA sequence: TGTGCCAGCAGGGACGGACTAGCGGGAGAGCCCCCGGGGGAGCTGTTTTTT. Residues: CASRDGLAGEPPGELFF.

The V and J genes are TRBV4-1 and TRBJ2-3; TRBD2 matches 8 bases. Germline assignment: CDR1 MGHRA and CDR2 YSYEKL. V shed 2 bases and J 0 bases; nucleotides not matched to a gene: 10. The CDR3 is 18 amino acids. The CDR3 reads CASSQSPRGLASTDTQYF. The CDR3 nucleotides are TGCGCCAGCAGCCAATCCCCCCGAGGACTAGCTAGCACAGATACGCAGTATTTT.

The chain joins TRBV5-1 to TRBJ2-3, with 7 bases that match TRBD2. The length of the CDR3 is 16 residues. Losses at the gene ends were 4 bases for V and 4 bases for J; bases not matched to a gene: 12. Germline V gives CDR1 SGHRS, CDR2 YFSETQ. CDR3 residues: CASSITTSFSADTQYF. CDR3 DNA sequence: TGCGCCAGCAGCATCACGACTAGCTTCAGCGCAGATACGCAGTATTTT.

This clone appeared once. This chain links TRBV30 with TRBJ2-7; 7 nucleotides align to TRBD2. This CDR3 is 18 amino acids long. Per germline, CDR1 GTSNPN and CDR2 SVGIG (reference sequence). Germline trimming cut 0 bases from V and 0 bases from J; bases unmatched to any gene: 14. The CDR3 here is CAWSVPRLAETSSYEQYF. As DNA, the CDR3 is TGTGCCTGGAGTGTACCCCGGCTAGCGGAGACGAGCTCCTACGAGCAGTACTTC.

The rearrangement joins TRBV20-1 to TRBJ2-5; D gene uncertain. V lost 8 bases to trimming and J lost 2 bases, with 9 bases between them. Germline CDR1 DFQATT, CDR2 SNEGSKA (reference sequence). The CDR3 loop spans 11 amino acids. The CDR3 region is CSPRIQETQYF. In nucleotides, the CDR3 is TGCAGTCCCAGGATTCAAGAGACCCAGTACTTC.

The chain has TRBV10-3 and TRBJ2-1; 15 nucleotides agree with TRBD2. The CDR3 is 17 residues long. Trimming at V came to 6 bases and at J to 4 bases, leaving 7 bases not matched to a gene. CDR1 and CDR2 (germline): ENHRY, SYGVKD. CDR3 sequence reads: CAIRPGLAGGSYNEQFF. The DNA of the CDR3 is TGTGCCATCAGGCCGGGACTAGCGGGAGGATCTTACAATGAGCAGTTCTTC.

The CDR3 sequence: CASSLVQLGEEQFF. CDR3 in DNA: TGTGCCAGCAGCTTGGTACAACTAGGCGAGGAGCAGTTCTTC. The chain joins TRBV5-6 to TRBJ2-1; D is possibly TRBD2 (5 bases). V dropped 0 bases and J dropped 10 bases, with 14 bases sitting between them. There are 14 residues in the CDR3. Looked up from germline, CDR1 is SGHDT and CDR2 is YYEEEE. Drawing the rest from reference TRBV5-6 and TRBJ2-1, the complete variable domain is DAGVTQSPTHLIKTRGQQVTLRCSPKSGHDTVSWYQQALGQGPQFIFQYYEEEERQRGNFPDRFSGHQFPNYSSELNVNALLLGDSALYLCASSLVQLGEEQFFGPGTRLTVL.

The gene calls are TRBV27 and TRBJ1-2; possible D gene TRBD1, 6 bases. Germline V gene sequence: CDR1 MNHEY, CDR2 SMNVEV (reference sequence). The CDR3 extends over 14 amino acids. V lost 6 bases and J 8 bases, leaving 19 bases between the germline ends. CDR3 coding DNA: TGTGCCAGCAGCCCCAAGAAGGGGGACGGGGGCTACACCTTC. Translated, it gives CASSPKKGDGGYTF.

The rearrangement uses TRBV6-1 and TRBJ1-1, with TRBD1 as a possible D gene (5 bases). CDR3 length: 14 amino acids. Per germline, CDR1 MNHNS and CDR2 SASEGT. Trimming took 6 bases from V and 4 from J, leaving 15 bases between them. The CDR3 sequence is CASRDPLGGTEAFF. CDR3 coding DNA: TGTGCCAGCAGAGACCCACTGGGGGGCACTGAAGCTTTCTTT.

This rearrangement joins TRBV9 to TRBJ2-3; 10 bases agree with TRBD1. The germline gives CDR1 SGDLS, CDR2 YYNGEE. The CDR3 runs to 23 residues. V shed 4 bases, J shed 3 bases, and the junction held 29 bases outside the gene matches. The CDR3 spells CASSPKSQMPTLWGQGNTDTQYF. In DNA form, the CDR3 reads TGTGCCAGCAGCCCCAAGTCCCAGATGCCGACATTGTGGGGACAGGGGAATACAGATACGCAGTATTTT.

The chain is built from TRBV30 and TRBJ1-5; TRBD1 agrees at 7 bases. Trimming cost V 2 bases and J 3 bases; bases outside gene matches: 7. Germline-derived CDR1 and CDR2 are GTSNPN and SVGIG (reference sequence). The CDR3 totals 15 residues. CDR3 nucleotide sequence: TGTGCCTGGAGTCCCGACAGGGTGGACAATCAGCCCCAGCATTTT. This sequence encodes CAWSPDRVDNQPQHF. Full variable domain (rest looked up from reference TRBV30 and TRBJ1-5): SQTIHQWPATLVQPVGSPLSLECTVEGTSNPNLYWYRQAAGRGLQLLFYSVGIGQISSEVPQNLSASRPQDRQFILSSKKLLLSDSGFYLCAWSPDRVDNQPQHFGDGTRLSIL.

This chain joins TRBV4-1 and TRBJ1-5; TRBD1 is a possible D gene (5 bases). With 0 bases removed from V and 2 bases from J, the gap between germline ends came to 17 bases. From germline, CDR1 is MGHRA and CDR2 YSYEKL. The CDR3 sequence is 18 residues long. CDR3 sequence: CASSQDPGGLLGNQPQHF. The DNA for the CDR3 is TGCGCCAGCAGCCAAGATCCGGGGGGGTTGCTGGGCAATCAGCCCCAGCATTTT.

The chain uses TRBV11-2 and TRBJ2-1; D is unclear. CDR1 SGHAT and CDR2 FQNNGV come from the germline V gene. The CDR3 consists of 15 residues. The germline V and J ends were trimmed by 3 bases and 0 bases, with 9 bases remaining between them. CDR3 coding DNA: TGTGCCAGCAGCTTTGGAGCCAGCTCCTACAATGAGCAGTTCTTC. This translates into CASSFGASSYNEQFF. Combining the CDR3 with reference TRBV11-2 and TRBJ2-1 gives the whole variable domain EAGVAQSPRYKIIEKRQSVAFWCNPISGHATLYWYQQILGQGPKLLIQFQNNGVVDDSQLPKDRFSAERLKGVDSTLKIQPAKLEDSAVYLCASSFGASSYNEQFFGPGTRLTVL.

J is TRBJ2-1 and V is TRBV4-2, with 16 bases matching TRBD2. The CDR3 sequence is 17 residues long. Germline trimming cut 3 bases from V and 7 bases from J; bases unmatched to any gene: 6. Germline CDR1 and CDR2: LGHNA and YNFKEQ. The CDR3 reads CASSQRGLAGGPNEQFF. The CDR3 nucleotides are TGTGCCAGCAGCCAGCGGGGACTAGCGGGAGGGCCAAATGAGCAGTTCTTC.

This clone was observed once. V and J are TRBV9 and TRBJ2-1, with no clear D. The CDR3 extends over 13 amino acids. From germline, CDR1 is SGDLS and CDR2 YYNGEE. V lost 1 base to trimming and J lost 9 bases, with 11 bases between them. Here the CDR3 reads CASSVRVEPEQFF. Written as DNA, the CDR3 is TGTGCCAGCAGCGTACGTGTAGAGCCTGAGCAGTTCTTC.

The rearrangement uses TRBV7-9 and TRBJ2-2, with D possibly matching TRBD1 (6 bases). V was pared by 4 bases and J by 1 base, with 19 bases between. Per the germline V gene, CDR1 is SEHNR and CDR2 is FQNEAQ (reference sequence). This CDR3 region has 18 residues. The chain's CDR3 is CASSSRDTGIQNTGELFF. In nucleotides, the CDR3 is TGTGCCAGCAGCTCCCGTGATACAGGGATTCAGAACACCGGGGAGCTGTTTTTT.

This chain's CDR3 is CATSPPVLGETQYF. In DNA, the CDR3 is TGTGCCACCAGCCCCCCGGTACTAGGAGAGACCCAGTACTTC. This rearrangement joins TRBV15 to TRBJ2-5; D possibly corresponds to TRBD2 (5 bases). Trimming removed 5 bases from V and 4 bases from J, with 14 bases in between. This CDR3 region has 14 residues. Germline loops: CDR1 LNHNV, CDR2 YYDKDF (reference sequence).

The genes are TRBV10-2 and TRBJ2-7, with 10 bases matching TRBD2. The CDR3 is 16 residues long. Germline CDR1 and CDR2: WSHSY and SAAADI. V lost 5 bases, J lost 1 base, and 8 bases stayed unmatched. The CDR3 nucleotides are TGCGCCAGCAGTAGTAGCGGGAGGCCTGGGTCCTACGAGCAGTACTTC. Translated, it gives CASSSSGRPGSYEQYF.

This clone was counted once. This chain links TRBV6-5 with TRBJ1-4; weak D call: TRBD1 (5 bases). V shed 0 bases and J shed 3 bases, with 8 bases lying between them. The CDR3 spans 15 residues. The germline V gene encodes CDR1 MNHEY and CDR2 SVGAGI. Here the CDR3 DNA reads TGTGCCAGCAGTTACTCCGACAGCCCTAATGAAAAACTGTTTTTT. Amino acid sequence: CASSYSDSPNEKLFF.

This clone was seen a single time. This chain joins TRBV7-2 and TRBJ2-3, with D hard to call. Germline values: CDR1 SGHTA, CDR2 FQGNSA. Trimming pared 6 bases from V and 3 bases from J, leaving 7 bases between. The CDR3 sequence is 12 residues long. CDR3 nucleotide sequence: TGTGCCAGCAGGTGGAGTACAGATACGCAGTATTTT. Translation gives CASRWSTDTQYF.

Note on this clone: The same CDR3 can be traced to other DNA sequences in this sample. The V gene is TRBV5-6, the J gene TRBJ2-7, with TRBD1 as a possible D gene (5 bases). Per germline, CDR1 SGHDT and CDR2 YYEEEE. The CDR3 runs 13 residues. V lost 2 bases and J lost 5, with 11 bases in between. CDR3: CASSFPQGHEQYF. The CDR3, as DNA: TGTGCCAGCAGCTTCCCCCAGGGTCACGAGCAGTACTTC.